This record covers a single T cell receptor (beta chain). The entry originates in a study of blood T cell repertoires in COVID-19. About the research overall: The study drew acute and convalescent COVID-19 samples from the United States, Italy and Spain. In each case, the material was cDNA or gDNA derived from T cells, B-cell-depleted T cells, or PBMCs.

Authors' processing steps: Reference gene primer amplification gave nucleated cell count estimates. The data were produced by immunoSEQ multiplex PCR, yet TCRdb's version contains in-frame clones alone and is incomplete. V and J calls and clone size are given by that table; D and trimming were obtained from the DNA. The sample yields over 70,000 clones, 65% to 90% seen once. Germline loops: CDR1 LGHDT, CDR2 YNNKEL (reference sequence). There are 12 residues in the CDR3. The germline V and J ends were trimmed by 1 base and 3 bases, with 3 bases remaining between them. The receptor was isolated from a human donor in a cohort sampled during active COVID-19. The chain combines TRBV3-1 (or the pseudogene TRBV3-2) with TRBJ1-1; D ambiguous. The source material was peripheral blood. The CDR3 DNA reads as TGTGCCAGCAGCCAAGTAGACACTGAAGCTTTCTTT. Amino acids: CASSQVDTEAFF.